These T cell receptor beta chains were read from a single sample in a study of T cells after yellow fever vaccination. TCRdb independently ran MiXCR on the 5' RACE reads; one entry per CDR3 protein. The sample records roughly 160,000 distinct CDR3 sequences, under 7.5% being singletons. The sequenced sample was CD4+ T cells sorted from PBMCs, obtained roughly 5 days after the first yellow fever vaccination. These receptor sequences come from a young man who received the YFV17D yellow fever vaccine. Each CDR3 is given with its conserved first and last residue. A D gene is named only where the DNA matches it firmly. The size entry is marked missing in some rows and otherwise reads once, few, many or a size class.

d_call: -; clone_size: many; j_call: TRBJ2-3; v_call: TRBV24-1; cdr3_aa: CATSDGRRYTDTQYF; cdr3_nt: TGTGCCACCAGTGATGGAAGGAGATACACAGATACGCAGTATTTT
d_call: -; clone_size: many; j_call: TRBJ2-5; v_call: TRBV7-3; cdr3_aa: CASSLDRGKETQYF; cdr3_nt: TGTGCCAGCAGCTTAGATCGGGGTAAAGAGACCCAGTACTTC
d_call: TRBD1; clone_size: many; j_call: TRBJ2-3; v_call: TRBV6-1; cdr3_aa: CASREGTGGTDTQYF; cdr3_nt: TGTGCCAGCAGGGAGGGGACAGGGGGCACAGATACGCAGTATTTT
d_call: -; clone_size: many; j_call: TRBJ1-6; v_call: TRBV4-3; cdr3_aa: CASSQVGASSPLHF; cdr3_nt: TGCGCCAGCAGCCAAGTCGGTGCGTCGTCACCCCTCCACTTT
d_call: TRBD2; clone_size: many; j_call: TRBJ2-1; v_call: TRBV5-1; cdr3_aa: CASSLGGGGDEQFF; cdr3_nt: TGCGCCAGCAGCTTGGGCGGGGGGGGTGATGAGCAGTTCTTC
d_call: -; clone_size: -; j_call: TRBJ2-1; v_call: TRBV7-3; cdr3_aa: CASSLMAASSYNEQFF; cdr3_nt: TGTGCCAGCAGCTTAATGGCGGCGAGCTCCTACAATGAGCAGTTCTTC
d_call: -; clone_size: few; j_call: TRBJ2-1; v_call: TRBV19; cdr3_aa: CASSIPFGAGRSYNEQFF; cdr3_nt: TGTGCCAGTAGTATTCCCTTTGGAGCGGGCCGCTCCTACAATGAGCAGTTCTTC
d_call: -; clone_size: -; j_call: TRBJ1-6; v_call: TRBV5-1; cdr3_aa: CASSLNGPPSSPLHF; cdr3_nt: TGCGCCAGCAGCTTGAATGGGCCACCCAGTTCACCCCTCCACTTT
d_call: TRBD1; clone_size: many; j_call: TRBJ2-7; v_call: TRBV19; cdr3_aa: CASSAGQGSEQYF; cdr3_nt: TGTGCCAGTAGTGCAGGACAGGGCTCCGAGCAGTACTTC
d_call: -; clone_size: -; j_call: TRBJ1-3; v_call: TRBV10-3; cdr3_aa: CAISTYGHSGNTIYF; cdr3_nt: TGTGCCATCAGTACTTACGGACACAGCGGAAACACCATATATTTT
d_call: -; clone_size: many; j_call: TRBJ2-3; v_call: TRBV23-1; cdr3_aa: CASSHPQVVDTQYF; cdr3_nt: TGCGCCAGCAGTCATCCCCAAGTCGTAGATACGCAGTATTTT
d_call: -; clone_size: -; j_call: TRBJ2-4; v_call: TRBV5-6; cdr3_aa: CASSWGAGGWNIQYF; cdr3_nt: TGTGCCAGCAGCTGGGGCGCAGGGGGGTGGAACATTCAGTACTTC
d_call: -; clone_size: -; j_call: TRBJ2-2; v_call: TRBV12-3/TRBV12-4; cdr3_aa: CASSLGPGTYTGELFF; cdr3_nt: TGTGCCAGCAGTTTAGGCCCCGGGACATACACCGGGGAGCTGTTTTTT
d_call: TRBD1; clone_size: many; j_call: TRBJ1-5; v_call: TRBV3-1; cdr3_aa: CASSHRTGDQPQHF; cdr3_nt: TGTGCCAGCAGCCATAGGACAGGGGATCAGCCCCAGCATTTT
d_call: -; clone_size: few; j_call: TRBJ2-5; v_call: TRBV19; cdr3_aa: CATRLDQERTQYF; cdr3_nt: TGTGCCACTCGACTAGACCAAGAGCGGACCCAGTACTTC
d_call: -; clone_size: few; j_call: TRBJ2-1; v_call: TRBV11-2; cdr3_aa: CASSPVLSNEQFF; cdr3_nt: TGTGCCAGCAGCCCCGTACTGTCCAATGAGCAGTTCTTC
d_call: -; clone_size: many; j_call: TRBJ1-6; v_call: TRBV4-3; cdr3_aa: CASSQAVSNSPLHF; cdr3_nt: TGCGCCAGCAGCCAAGCGGTCTCGAATTCACCCCTCCACTTT
d_call: -; clone_size: many; j_call: TRBJ2-3; v_call: TRBV6-5; cdr3_aa: CASSTNTDTQYF; cdr3_nt: TGTGCCAGCAGTACCAACACGGATACGCAGTATTTT
d_call: TRBD2; clone_size: -; j_call: TRBJ2-3; v_call: TRBV27; cdr3_aa: CASSLRGNTDTQYF; cdr3_nt: TGTGCCAGCAGTCTGCGGGGGAACACAGATACGCAGTATTTT
d_call: -; clone_size: few; j_call: TRBJ2-5; v_call: TRBV7-8; cdr3_aa: CASSTGSQETQYF; cdr3_nt: TGTGCCAGCAGCACCGGGAGCCAAGAGACCCAGTACTTC
d_call: -; clone_size: few; j_call: TRBJ1-5; v_call: TRBV20-1; cdr3_aa: CSAIRGRYNQPQHF; cdr3_nt: TGCAGTGCTATCCGCGGACGGTACAATCAGCCCCAGCATTTT
d_call: TRBD2; clone_size: many; j_call: TRBJ2-1; v_call: TRBV5-1; cdr3_aa: CASSLGAGGDEQFF; cdr3_nt: TGCGCCAGCAGCTTGGGAGCGGGGGGCGATGAGCAGTTCTTC
d_call: -; clone_size: many; j_call: TRBJ2-6; v_call: TRBV7-2; cdr3_aa: CASSPDGSAGANVLTF; cdr3_nt: TGTGCCAGCAGCCCTGACGGATCAGCAGGGGCCAACGTCCTGACTTTC
d_call: -; clone_size: -; j_call: TRBJ2-1; v_call: TRBV7-8; cdr3_aa: CASSFVHEQFF; cdr3_nt: TGTGCCAGCAGCTTCGTCCATGAGCAGTTCTTC
d_call: TRBD2; clone_size: many; j_call: TRBJ2-1; v_call: TRBV11-2; cdr3_aa: CASSPFRAGDEQFF; cdr3_nt: TGTGCCAGCAGCCCTTTTAGAGCGGGGGATGAGCAGTTCTTC
d_call: TRBD1; clone_size: -; j_call: TRBJ2-4; v_call: TRBV28; cdr3_aa: CASSRPGTGGRAKNIQYF; cdr3_nt: TGTGCCAGCAGTCGTCCCGGGACAGGGGGCCGGGCCAAAAACATTCAGTACTTC
d_call: -; clone_size: -; j_call: TRBJ2-1; v_call: TRBV3-1; cdr3_aa: CASSKRILNEQFF; cdr3_nt: TGTGCCAGCAGCAAAAGGATCCTCAATGAGCAGTTCTTC
d_call: -; clone_size: -; j_call: TRBJ1-2; v_call: TRBV7-2; cdr3_aa: CPSSQRDPYGYTF; cdr3_nt: TGTCCCAGCAGCCAACGGGACCCCTATGGCTACACCTTC
d_call: -; clone_size: few; j_call: TRBJ1-1; v_call: TRBV7-2; cdr3_aa: CASQGSWTEAFF; cdr3_nt: TGTGCCAGCCAGGGTTCGTGGACTGAAGCTTTCTTT
d_call: -; clone_size: many; j_call: TRBJ2-3; v_call: TRBV5-1; cdr3_aa: CASSLLAADTQYF; cdr3_nt: TGCGCCAGCAGCTTACTAGCTGCAGATACGCAGTATTTT
d_call: -; clone_size: -; j_call: TRBJ1-4; v_call: TRBV5-1; cdr3_aa: CASSLGQATNEKLFF; cdr3_nt: TGCGCCAGCAGCTTGGGACAAGCAACTAATGAAAAACTGTTTTTT
d_call: -; clone_size: many; j_call: TRBJ2-3; v_call: TRBV20-1; cdr3_aa: CSARDAPATDTQYF; cdr3_nt: TGCAGTGCTAGAGATGCACCAGCCACAGATACGCAGTATTTT
d_call: TRBD2; clone_size: -; j_call: TRBJ2-2; v_call: TRBV5-4; cdr3_aa: CASSRGGPLTNTGELFF; cdr3_nt: TGTGCCAGCAGCCGCGGGGGGCCCTTGACGAACACCGGGGAGCTGTTTTTT
d_call: -; clone_size: few; j_call: TRBJ1-2; v_call: TRBV29-1; cdr3_aa: CSVETGSRIGYTF; cdr3_nt: TGCAGCGTCGAGACCGGGTCCCGTATTGGCTACACCTTC
d_call: -; clone_size: many; j_call: TRBJ2-3; v_call: TRBV24-1; cdr3_aa: CATSDGGLVTDTQYF; cdr3_nt: TGTGCCACCAGTGATGGGGGACTTGTCACAGATACGCAGTATTTT
d_call: -; clone_size: many; j_call: TRBJ2-5; v_call: TRBV12-3/TRBV12-4; cdr3_aa: CASRWARETQYF; cdr3_nt: TGTGCCAGCAGATGGGCCAGGGAGACCCAGTACTTC
d_call: -; clone_size: few; j_call: TRBJ2-5; v_call: TRBV18; cdr3_aa: CASSPLTGRGETQYF; cdr3_nt: TGTGCCAGCTCGCCTCTGACAGGGCGGGGAGAGACCCAGTACTTC
d_call: -; clone_size: many; j_call: TRBJ2-3; v_call: TRBV9; cdr3_aa: CASSVIAGTDTQYF; cdr3_nt: TGTGCCAGCAGCGTAATAGCGGGCACAGATACGCAGTATTTT
d_call: TRBD2; clone_size: many; j_call: TRBJ2-5; v_call: TRBV5-1; cdr3_aa: CASTQRGKETQYF; cdr3_nt: TGCGCCAGCACCCAGCGGGGAAAAGAGACCCAGTACTTC
d_call: TRBD2; clone_size: many; j_call: TRBJ2-5; v_call: TRBV20-1; cdr3_aa: CSAPPPLAGSGETQYF; cdr3_nt: TGCAGTGCACCCCCCCCCCTAGCGGGGTCAGGAGAGACCCAGTACTTC
d_call: TRBD1; clone_size: many; j_call: TRBJ1-2; v_call: TRBV7-2; cdr3_aa: CASSSGQGNYGYTF; cdr3_nt: TGTGCCAGCAGCTCCGGACAGGGGAACTATGGCTACACCTTC
d_call: TRBD2; clone_size: many; j_call: TRBJ2-3; v_call: TRBV20-1; cdr3_aa: CSARTPGLAGGPDTQYF; cdr3_nt: TGCAGTGCTAGAACCCCGGGACTAGCGGGGGGGCCAGATACGCAGTATTTT
d_call: -; clone_size: many; j_call: TRBJ1-5; v_call: TRBV7-6; cdr3_aa: CASSQPRQPQHF; cdr3_nt: TGTGCCAGCAGCCAACCAAGACAGCCCCAGCATTTT
d_call: TRBD1; clone_size: many; j_call: TRBJ1-1; v_call: TRBV2; cdr3_aa: CASSEQGTGEAFF; cdr3_nt: TGTGCCAGCAGTGAACAGGGGACAGGTGAAGCTTTCTTT
d_call: TRBD1; clone_size: -; j_call: TRBJ1-6; v_call: TRBV11-1; cdr3_aa: CASSPLGTVLPLHF; cdr3_nt: TGTGCCAGCAGCCCACTCGGGACAGTCCTACCCCTCCACTTT
d_call: TRBD1; clone_size: many; j_call: TRBJ1-5; v_call: TRBV7-7; cdr3_aa: CASSAKTGGHQPQHF; cdr3_nt: TGTGCTAGCAGCGCCAAGACAGGGGGGCATCAGCCCCAGCATTTT
d_call: -; clone_size: -; j_call: TRBJ2-5; v_call: TRBV2; cdr3_aa: CAISASETQYF; cdr3_nt: TGTGCCATCAGCGCGTCGGAGACCCAGTACTTC
d_call: -; clone_size: many; j_call: TRBJ2-4; v_call: TRBV7-2; cdr3_aa: CASAPSAAKNIQYF; cdr3_nt: TGTGCCAGCGCACCATCGGCGGCCAAAAACATTCAGTACTTC
d_call: -; clone_size: many; j_call: TRBJ2-5; v_call: TRBV3-1; cdr3_aa: CASSQDETQYF; cdr3_nt: TGTGCCAGCAGCCAAGACGAGACCCAGTACTTC
d_call: -; clone_size: many; j_call: TRBJ1-3; v_call: TRBV20-1; cdr3_aa: CSARPIHSEGGPYSGNTIYF; cdr3_nt: TGCAGTGCTAGGCCCATACACAGTGAAGGTGGTCCGTACTCTGGAAACACCATATATTTT
d_call: -; clone_size: many; j_call: TRBJ2-3; v_call: TRBV20-1; cdr3_aa: CSARGIDTQYF; cdr3_nt: TGCAGTGCTAGGGGAATAGATACGCAGTATTTT
d_call: TRBD1; clone_size: -; j_call: TRBJ1-1; v_call: TRBV20-1; cdr3_aa: CSASHRGDEAFF; cdr3_nt: TGCAGTGCTAGCCACAGGGGCGACGAAGCTTTCTTT
d_call: -; clone_size: few; j_call: TRBJ1-6; v_call: TRBV12-3/TRBV12-4; cdr3_aa: CASSVGGYNSPLHF; cdr3_nt: TGTGCCAGCAGCGTAGGGGGTTATAATTCACCCCTCCACTTT
d_call: -; clone_size: many; j_call: TRBJ2-2; v_call: TRBV5-1; cdr3_aa: CASSPQGQIVTGELFF; cdr3_nt: TGCGCCAGCAGCCCCCAGGGGCAGATAGTAACCGGGGAGCTGTTTTTT